The sequence of this T cell receptor beta chain was determined in a study of neurological immune-mediated disorders. Broader study findings: Private repertoires in all groups were suggested, as expanded clones shared no CDR3 amino acid sequences across subjects. Expansion of TCR clones was greatest in HTLV-1-associated myelopathy and smallest in multiple sclerosis, where it fell below that of healthy controls.

TCRdb reanalysed the 5' RACE reads using MiXCR and keeps one entry per CDR3 protein. The data hold approximately 48,000 distinct CDR3 sequences, with roughly 3% observed a single time. The germline CDR1 and CDR2 sequences are SGHRS and YFSETQ. This CDR3 is built from 15 residues. Trimming left V 0 bases short and J 0 bases short, with 9 bases between. This clonotype was counted many times. The target antigen is unknown. The specimen sequenced was PBMCs. This TCR came from a woman between 50 and 59 years old with multiple sclerosis. This chain joins TRBV5-1 and TRBJ1-1, with unresolved D. CDR3 bases: TGCGCCAGCAGCTTGGCCGGGTACGTGAACACTGAAGCTTTCTTT. Its translation: CASSLAGYVNTEAFF. Combining the CDR3 with reference TRBV5-1 and TRBJ1-1 gives the whole variable domain KAGVTQTPRYLIKTRGQQVTLSCSPISGHRSVSWYQQTPGQGLQFLFEYFSETQRNKGNFPGRFSGRQFSNSRSEMNVSTLELGDSALYLCASSLAGYVNTEAFFGQGTRLTVV.